The 23 T cell receptor beta chains below come from one sample, sequenced in a study of shared clonotypes between healthy human individuals. The assay was immunoSEQ multiplex PCR, and TCRdb's table has in-frame clones only and misses some. Of some 1 million clones in the sample, around 76% were seen once. Sequences were obtained from memory CD4+ T cells sorted from blood. Specified subset: CD45RA-negative fraction. These receptor sequences come from a man aged 18-30 years in good health.

This chain links TRBV9 with TRBJ2-2; 7 bases line up with TRBD1. Germline values: CDR1 SGDLS, CDR2 YYNGEE. Trimming removed 2 bases from V and 7 bases from J; junction bases left unmatched: 5. The CDR3 runs 14 residues. The CDR3 coding sequence is TGTGCCAGCAGCGTCAGGACAGGCGGCGGGGAGCTGTTTTTT. Its translation is CASSVRTGGGELFF. The whole variable domain, remainder taken from reference TRBV9 and TRBJ2-2, is DSGVTQTPKHLITATGQRVTLRCSPRSGDLSVYWYQQSLDQGLQFLIQYYNGEERAKGNILERFSAQQFPDLHSELNLSSLELGDSALYFCASSVRTGGGELFFGEGSRLTVL.

The genes are TRBV7-8 and TRBJ2-1; D gene uncertain. Deletions cut 1 base from V and 9 bases from J, with 7 bases between. The CDR3 runs 12 residues. Germline V gene sequence: CDR1 SGHVS, CDR2 FQNEAQ. This CDR3 is CASSLESSEQFF. The CDR3 bases are TGTGCCAGCAGCTTAGAATCGAGTGAGCAGTTCTTC.

The J gene is TRBJ2-1, the V gene TRBV14; D possibly corresponds to TRBD1 (6 bases). This CDR3 has 15 residues. Germline-derived CDR1 and CDR2 are SGHDN and FVKESK. V was cut by 4 bases and J by 8 bases, with 18 bases left in between. DNA for the CDR3: TGTGCCAGCAGCCTGTCCAGGGGTCAAGGCCATGAGCAGTTCTTC. Translating gives CASSLSRGQGHEQFF. Drawing the rest from reference TRBV14 and TRBJ2-1, the complete variable domain is EAGVTQFPSHSVIEKGQTVTLRCDPISGHDNLYWYRRVMGKEIKFLLHFVKESKQDESGMPNNRFLAERTGGTYSTLKVQPAELEDSGVYFCASSLSRGQGHEQFFGPGTRLTVL.

This chain joins TRBV6-1 and TRBJ2-5, with 7 positions matching TRBD1. CDR3 size: 15 residues. The J segment lost 6 bases and the V segment lost 8 bases, leaving 15 bases of the junction unmatched. From germline, CDR1 is MNHNS and CDR2 SASEGT. CDR3 bases: TGTGCCAGCGGCGATAAAGGGGGCAAAAAGAAGACCCAGTACTTC. Protein product: CASGDKGGKKKTQYF.

J is TRBJ2-7 and V is TRBV29-1, with D tentatively TRBD1 or TRBD2 (5 bases each). Trimming removed 7 bases from V and 4 bases from J, with 14 bases in between. Germline V gene data show CDR1 as SQVTM and CDR2 as ANQGSEA. The CDR3 loop spans 12 amino acids. CDR3 region: CSAEGRAYEQYF. Written as DNA, the CDR3 is TGCAGCGCCGAGGGCAGGGCGTACGAGCAGTACTTC.

This clone was counted a few times. CDR3 sequence (DNA): TGTGCCAGCACCCGGGGGGTGTCCGCCGGGGAGCTGTTTTTT. Translating gives CASTRGVSAGELFF. V is TRBV9 and J is TRBJ2-2; 7 nucleotides match TRBD2. The J segment lost 6 bases and the V segment lost 6 bases, leaving 8 bases of the junction unmatched. Germline V gene data show CDR1 as SGDLS and CDR2 as YYNGEE. The CDR3 length is 14 residues.

The V call is TRBV7-2, the J call TRBJ2-7; 9 bases align to TRBD1. CDR1 and CDR2 from the germline V gene are SGHTA and FQGNSA. The V segment lost 5 bases and the J segment 8 bases; nucleotides outside the gene matches: 10. CDR3 length: 14 residues. This chain's CDR3 is CASSPGQGYSKQYF. The CDR3 region has the DNA TGTGCCAGCAGCCCGGGACAGGGTTACTCGAAGCAGTACTTC. The full variable domain, completed using reference TRBV7-2 and TRBJ2-7, is GAGVSQSPSNKVTEKGKDVELRCDPISGHTALYWYRQSLGQGLEFLIYFQGNSAPDKSGLPSDRFSAERTGGSVSTLTIQRTQQEDSAVYLCASSPGQGYSKQYFGPGTRLTVT.

This clone was observed a handful of times. This chain uses TRBV11-3 with TRBJ2-1, with 10 bases lining up with TRBD2. The V segment lost 3 bases and the J segment 7 bases; nucleotides outside the gene matches: 15. The germline CDR1 and CDR2 sequences are SGHNT and YENEEA. The CDR3 covers 18 residues. The chain's CDR3 is CASSFSGLARPEGNEQFF. CDR3 bases: TGTGCCAGCAGCTTCTCGGGACTAGCGCGACCGGAAGGGAATGAGCAGTTCTTC.

The chain is built from TRBV6-6 and TRBJ2-1; weak D call: TRBD2 (5 bases). Looked up from germline, CDR1 is MNHNY and CDR2 is SVGAGI (reference sequence). The CDR3 contains 11 residues. Between the trimmed V and J ends, which lost 6 bases and 5 bases, there was a span of 5 bases. The CDR3 sequence is CASRTNNEQFF. The CDR3 region has the DNA TGTGCCAGCAGGACTAACAATGAGCAGTTCTTC.

This chain uses TRBV28 with TRBJ1-2; D remains ambiguous. V shed 3 bases and J shed 4 bases, with 9 bases lying between them. Looked up from germline, CDR1 is MDHEN and CDR2 is SYDVKM. This CDR3 region has 13 residues. The CDR3 spells CASSFRGSYGYTF. The CDR3 coding sequence is TGTGCCAGCAGTTTCCGGGGTAGCTATGGCTACACCTTC.

The chain combines TRBV15 with TRBJ2-1, with 11 bases fitting TRBD2. This CDR3 has 15 residues. The trim removed 7 bases at V and 9 bases at J, leaving 11 bases unmatched. In germline, CDR1 is LNHNV, CDR2 YYDKDF (reference sequence). The CDR3 DNA reads TGTGCCACCACCCCACCGGGTAGCGGGAGGGGTGAGCAGTTCTTC. This sequence encodes CATTPPGSGRGEQFF.

This clone was seen a few times. The CDR3 reads CASSREVKSSYEQYF. DNA for the CDR3: TGTGCCAGCAGTCGCGAGGTGAAGAGCTCCTACGAGCAGTACTTC. The chain couples TRBV28 to TRBJ2-7; D is uncertain. The CDR3 length is 15 residues. Trimming shortened V by 5 bases and J by 0 bases, and 14 bases separated the two germline ends. Per germline, CDR1 MDHEN and CDR2 SYDVKM.

The rearrangement uses TRBV2 and TRBJ1-2; D ambiguous. The CDR3 is 16 residues long. Between the trimmed V and J ends, which lost 4 bases and 0 bases, there was a span of 15 bases. From germline, CDR1 is SNHLY and CDR2 FYNNEI. The CDR3: CASSVSGLPANYGYTF. In DNA, the CDR3 is TGTGCCAGCAGTGTATCGGGATTGCCAGCTAACTATGGCTACACCTTC. The full variable domain, with the rest looked up from reference TRBV2 and TRBJ1-2, is EPEVTQTPSHQVTQMGQEVILRCVPISNHLYFYWYRQILGQKVEFLVSFYNNEISEKSEIFDDQFSVERPDGSNFTLKIRSTKLEDSAMYFCASSVSGLPANYGYTFGSGTRLTVV.

The J gene is TRBJ1-2, the V gene TRBV27; D call uncertain. Looked up from germline, CDR1 is MNHEY and CDR2 is SMNVEV (reference sequence). The CDR3 has 14 amino acids. V dropped 3 bases and J dropped 4 bases, with 12 bases sitting between them. The CDR3 nucleotides are TGTGCCAGCAGTTTCCGGGAGGGAGCCTATGGCTACACCTTC. It codes for CASSFREGAYGYTF.

Of note for this clone: Other nucleotide sequences in the sample specify the same CDR3. CDR3 nucleotides: TGTGCCAGCTCACCACCAGCCACCGGGGAGCTGTTTTTT. This codes for CASSPPATGELFF. The rearrangement joins TRBV18 to TRBJ2-2, with no clear D. Deletions cut 0 bases from V and 4 bases from J, with 3 bases between. This CDR3 has 13 amino acids. Germline V gene lookup returns CDR1 KGHSH and CDR2 LQKENI.

On this clone: The sample has other DNA sequences that encode this CDR3 too. This chain uses TRBV7-9 with TRBJ2-3, with D maybe TRBD1 (5 bases). Germline V gene lookup returns CDR1 SEHNR and CDR2 FQNEAQ (reference sequence). V shed 0 bases and J shed 4 bases, with 5 bases lying between them. There are 13 residues in the CDR3. The CDR3 region is CASSLAGADTQYF. The CDR3 DNA is TGTGCCAGCAGCTTAGCAGGGGCAGATACGCAGTATTTT.

The chain employs TRBV4-1 and TRBJ2-5, with TRBD2 matching 13 bases. The CDR3 is made up of 17 amino acids. Per germline, CDR1 MGHRA and CDR2 YSYEKL. The junction had 6 bases not matched to a gene; V was cut back by 0 bases and J by 5 bases. The chain's CDR3 is CASSQEGGTSGTETQYF. CDR3 DNA: TGCGCCAGCAGCCAAGAGGGGGGGACTAGCGGGACTGAGACCCAGTACTTC.

The rearrangement joins TRBV6-1 to TRBJ2-7, with 9 bases aligning to TRBD1. CDR3 size: 17 residues. The trim removed 3 bases at V and 3 bases at J, leaving 12 bases unmatched. CDR1 is MNHNS, CDR2 SASEGT, per germline. In DNA, the CDR3 is TGTGCCAGCAGTGACCAGGGGTTTGGGACAGGGCTCTACGAGCAGTACTTC. Translated, it gives CASSDQGFGTGLYEQYF.

The chain combines TRBV7-2 with TRBJ2-3; 11 bases agree with TRBD2. V was pared by 2 bases and J by 2 bases, with 9 bases of the junction left unmatched. Germline CDR1 and CDR2: SGHTA and FQGNSA. The CDR3 spans 18 residues. The CDR3 sequence is CASSLLLAGAGNTDTQYF. DNA of the CDR3: TGTGCCAGCAGCTTATTACTAGCGGGAGCGGGAAACACAGATACGCAGTATTTT. Based on the CDR3 plus reference TRBV7-2 and TRBJ2-3, the full variable domain is GAGVSQSPSNKVTEKGKDVELRCDPISGHTALYWYRQSLGQGLEFLIYFQGNSAPDKSGLPSDRFSAERTGGSVSTLTIQRTQQEDSAVYLCASSLLLAGAGNTDTQYFGPGTRLTVL.

This clone came up a few times. The chain has TRBV2 and TRBJ1-2; D gene uncertain. This CDR3 has 13 amino acids. Germline CDR1 is SNHLY and CDR2 is FYNNEI. Trimming took 1 base from V and 3 from J, leaving 6 bases between them. The CDR3, as DNA: TGTGCCAGCAGTGAAGGACGGGACTATGGCTACACCTTC. Amino acid sequence: CASSEGRDYGYTF. Together with reference TRBV2 and TRBJ1-2, the CDR3 gives the full variable domain: EPEVTQTPSHQVTQMGQEVILRCVPISNHLYFYWYRQILGQKVEFLVSFYNNEISEKSEIFDDQFSVERPDGSNFTLKIRSTKLEDSAMYFCASSEGRDYGYTFGSGTRLTVV.

This chain joins TRBV2 and TRBJ1-6; TRBD1 aligns across 9 bases. Germline values: CDR1 SNHLY, CDR2 FYNNEI. CDR3 length: 13 residues. CDR3 coding DNA: TGTGCTACTCACGGGACAGGGAATTCACCCCTCCACTTT. This encodes CATHGTGNSPLHF.

This rearrangement joins TRBV7-8 to TRBJ2-5; 8 bases agree with TRBD1. V was pared by 6 bases and J by 3 bases, with 12 bases of the junction left unmatched. CDR1 and CDR2 from the germline V gene are SGHVS and FQNEAQ. The CDR3 loop spans 16 amino acids. CDR3: CASSRKGQAYKETQYF. CDR3 sequence (DNA): TGTGCCAGCAGTAGGAAGGGACAGGCATATAAAGAGACCCAGTACTTC.

The chain links TRBV4-3 to TRBJ1-3; D is unclear. The CDR3 has 15 residues. Germline V gene data show CDR1 as LGHNA and CDR2 as YSLEER. Trimming shortened V by 3 bases and J by 2 bases, and 11 bases separated the two germline ends. CDR3 amino acids: CASSQTMVAGNTIYF. For the CDR3, the DNA is TGCGCCAGCAGCCAGACGATGGTAGCTGGAAACACCATATATTTT.